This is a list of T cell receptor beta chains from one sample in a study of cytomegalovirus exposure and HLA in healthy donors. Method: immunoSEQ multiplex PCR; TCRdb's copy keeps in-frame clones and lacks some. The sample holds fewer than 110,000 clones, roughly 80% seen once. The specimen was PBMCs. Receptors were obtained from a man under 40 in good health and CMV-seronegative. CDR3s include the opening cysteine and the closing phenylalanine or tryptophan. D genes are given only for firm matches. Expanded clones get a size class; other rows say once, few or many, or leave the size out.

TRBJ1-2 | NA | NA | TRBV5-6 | CASSTRDIVYGYTF | TGTGCCAGCAGTACCCGGGATATCGTCTATGGCTACACCTTC
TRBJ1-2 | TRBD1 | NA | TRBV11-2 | CASSLLEGQYGYTF | TGTGCCAGCAGCTTATTAGAGGGACAGTATGGCTACACCTTC
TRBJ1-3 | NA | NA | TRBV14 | CASSQDLRQAGNTIYF | TGTGCCAGCAGCCAAGATCTGAGACAGGCGGGAAACACCATATATTTT
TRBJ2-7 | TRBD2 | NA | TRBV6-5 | CASSFNAGTSGREYF | TGTGCCAGCAGTTTCAACGCCGGGACTAGCGGGCGGGAGTACTTC
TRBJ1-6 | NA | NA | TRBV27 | CASRNRDSPLHF | TGTGCCAGCAGGAACAGGGATTCACCCCTCCACTTT
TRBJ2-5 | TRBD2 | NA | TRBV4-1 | CASSQTPGLAALGTQYF | TGCGCCAGCAGTCAAACCCCGGGACTAGCGGCCCTGGGGACCCAGTACTTC
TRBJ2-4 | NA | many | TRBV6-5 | CASSYRGQVRDIQYF | TGTGCCAGCAGTTACCGGGGACAAGTGCGGGACATTCAGTACTTC
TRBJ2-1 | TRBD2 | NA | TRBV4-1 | CASSQLAGGPNEQFF | TGCGCCAGCAGCCAGTTAGCGGGAGGGCCCAATGAGCAGTTCTTC
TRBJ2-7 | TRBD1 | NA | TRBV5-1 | CASSRRDSIYEQYF | TGCGCCAGCAGCCGCCGGGACAGCATCTACGAGCAGTACTTC
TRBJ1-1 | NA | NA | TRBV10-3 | CAIRGPGLDMNTEAFF | TGTGCCATCAGGGGACCGGGACTGGACATGAACACTGAAGCTTTCTTT
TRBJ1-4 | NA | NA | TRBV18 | CASSPKELANEKLFF | TGTGCCAGCTCACCAAAAGAACTAGCGAATGAAAAACTGTTTTTT
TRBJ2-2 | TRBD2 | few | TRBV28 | CASRLAGVNTGELFF | TGTGCCAGCAGGCTAGCGGGAGTTAACACCGGGGAGCTGTTTTTT
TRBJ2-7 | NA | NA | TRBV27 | CASSSMTGTYEQYF | TGTGCCAGCAGCAGTATGACAGGTACCTACGAGCAGTACTTC
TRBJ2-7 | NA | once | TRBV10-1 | CASSEGKGLDSYEQYF | TGCGCCAGCAGTGAGGGGAAGGGGTTAGATTCCTACGAGCAGTACTTC
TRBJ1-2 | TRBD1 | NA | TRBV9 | CASSVAGQGNYGYTF | TGTGCCAGCAGCGTAGCTGGACAGGGTAACTATGGCTACACCTTC
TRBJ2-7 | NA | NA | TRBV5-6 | CASSGYSGTGAYEQYF | TGTGCCAGCAGCGGGTACTCCGGGACTGGGGCCTACGAGCAGTACTTC
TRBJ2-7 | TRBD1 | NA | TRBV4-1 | CASSQGAGQGYYEQYF | TGCGCCAGCAGCCAGGGCGCAGGACAGGGATACTACGAGCAGTACTTC
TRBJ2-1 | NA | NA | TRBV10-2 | CASRYQDEQFF | TGCGCCAGCAGATATCAGGATGAGCAGTTCTTC
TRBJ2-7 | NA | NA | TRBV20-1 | CSASQGYEQYF | TGCAGTGCTAGCCAGGGTTACGAGCAGTACTTC
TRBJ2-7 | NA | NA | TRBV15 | CATSPRTGKGSYEQYF | TGTGCCACCAGCCCCAGGACGGGAAAGGGATCCTACGAGCAGTACTTC
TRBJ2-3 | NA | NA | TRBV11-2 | CASSDLRFTTQYF | TGTGCCAGCAGTGACTTACGGTTTACTACGCAGTATTTT
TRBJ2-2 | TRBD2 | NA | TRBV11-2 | CASSLHLAAGELFF | TGTGCCAGCAGCTTACATCTAGCGGCCGGGGAGCTGTTTTTT
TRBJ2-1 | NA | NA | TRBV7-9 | CASSLSGDEQFF | TGTGCCAGCAGCCTTAGCGGAGATGAGCAGTTCTTC
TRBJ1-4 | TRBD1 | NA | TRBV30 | CAWSKDRVPRNEKLFF | TGTGCCTGGAGTAAGGACAGGGTTCCCCGTAATGAAAAACTGTTTTTT
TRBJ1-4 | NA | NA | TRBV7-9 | CASSFPGLNEKLFF | TGTGCCAGCAGCTTCCCCGGACTTAATGAAAAACTGTTTTTT
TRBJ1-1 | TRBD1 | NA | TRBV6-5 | CASRATGGAERAFF | TGTGCCAGCAGGGCGACAGGGGGCGCAGAGCGCGCTTTCTTT
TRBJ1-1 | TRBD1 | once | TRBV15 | CATRKHTGAAGVEAFF | TGTGCCACCAGAAAACATACAGGGGCCGCTGGTGTGGAAGCTTTCTTT
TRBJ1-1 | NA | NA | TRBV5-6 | CASSFGGNTEAFF | TGTGCCAGCAGCTTCGGGGGAAACACTGAAGCTTTCTTT
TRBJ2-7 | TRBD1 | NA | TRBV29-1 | CSVSRGRMYEQYF | TGCAGCGTTTCCAGGGGGCGCATGTACGAGCAGTACTTC
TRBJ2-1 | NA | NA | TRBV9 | CASSGSGMGGNEQFF | TGTGCCAGCAGCGGAAGCGGCATGGGGGGCAATGAGCAGTTCTTC
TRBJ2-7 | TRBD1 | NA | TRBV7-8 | CASSARTGPYEQYF | TGTGCCAGCAGCGCGAGGACAGGGCCCTACGAGCAGTACTTC
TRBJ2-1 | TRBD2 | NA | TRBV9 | CASSNPLGKRESYNEQFF | TGTGCCAGCAGCAATCCTCTGGGGAAGCGGGAGTCCTACAATGAGCAGTTCTTC
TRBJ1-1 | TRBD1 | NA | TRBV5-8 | CASFLNWDRGQINTEAFF | TGTGCCAGCTTTTTAAACTGGGACAGGGGGCAGATAAACACTGAAGCTTTCTTT
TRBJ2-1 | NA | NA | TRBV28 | CASSDGGSSYNEQFF | TGTGCCAGCAGTGACGGTGGGAGCTCCTACAATGAGCAGTTCTTC
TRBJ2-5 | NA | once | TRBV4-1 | CASSRGARETQYF | TGCGCCAGCAGCCGGGGAGCGCGGGAGACCCAGTACTTC
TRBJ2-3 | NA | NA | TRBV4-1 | CASSQAGNTDTQYF | TGCGCCAGCAGCCAAGCAGGGAACACAGATACGCAGTATTTT
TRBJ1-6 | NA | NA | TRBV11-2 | CASSIRGEAYNSPLHF | TGTGCCAGCAGCATACGAGGGGAGGCCTATAATTCACCCCTCCACTTT
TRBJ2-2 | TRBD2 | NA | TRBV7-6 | CASSASGGVNTGELFF | TGTGCCAGCAGCGCTAGCGGGGGGGTGAACACCGGGGAGCTGTTTTTT
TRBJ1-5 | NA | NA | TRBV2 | CATSVERASNQPQHF | TGTGCCACCTCCGTCGAGAGGGCAAGCAATCAGCCCCAGCATTTT
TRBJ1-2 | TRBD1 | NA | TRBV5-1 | CASSLTGPPNYGYTF | TGCGCCAGCAGCCTGACAGGGCCGCCGAACTATGGCTACACCTTC
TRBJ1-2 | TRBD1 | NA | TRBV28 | CASSTTGKGYYGYTF | TGTGCCAGCAGCACGACAGGGAAGGGTTACTATGGCTACACCTTC
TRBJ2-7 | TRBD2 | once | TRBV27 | CASSLSGRGEQYF | TGTGCCAGCAGTTTGTCCGGGAGGGGGGAGCAGTACTTC
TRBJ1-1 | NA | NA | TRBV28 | CASSPRQVAGTEAFF | TGTGCCAGCAGTCCAAGACAGGTGGCTGGCACTGAAGCTTTCTTT